This TCR beta chain is from a study of cytomegalovirus exposure and HLA in healthy donors. As for the study in general: The Caucasian-associated ancestry cluster contained roughly four fifths of the approximately 400 genotyped donors. Regarding the study as a whole: Differences between HLA loci emerged in a later analysis of TCR association rates, with DRB1 most and HLA-C fewest. Common viral pathogens (according to a later analysis) appeared linked to several of the most significant clusters. Indistinguishability led to the exclusion of some V segments, TRBV6-2 and TRBV6-3 included.

V shed 5 bases, J shed 5 bases, and the junction held 13 bases outside the gene matches. Per germline, CDR1 SGHKS and CDR2 YYEKEE (reference sequence). The CDR3 runs to 18 residues. Worth noting for this clone: Its cognate antigen is unknown.

With 60 Vbeta and 13 Jbeta primers, the PCR was carried out. Sequenced by immunoSEQ multiplex PCR; TCRdb stores in-frame clones only, minus some. This table has fewer than 140,000 clones, 71% appearing once. The TCR comes from a female donor in good health and CMV-seronegative. The V and J genes are TRBV5-5 and TRBJ2-1; 13 bases are a match to TRBD2. Sequenced sample: PBMCs. DNA of the CDR3: TGTGCCAGCAGTCCTACTAGCGGGAGGGGCCGATTCAACAATGAGCAGTTCTTC. Amino acids: CASSPTSGRGRFNNEQFF.